The T cell receptor beta chain described here comes from a study of tumor-infiltrating lymphocytes in primary liver carcinoma. To note about this clonotype: The junction does not match germline at one end; this may be a read error.

Production of TCR beta cDNA used 500 ng total RNA together with a constant-region primer. ARM-PCR, slightly modified, supplied the TCR beta libraries through three nested multiplex PCR rounds. TCRdb analysed the multiplex PCR reads with MiXCR anew, one entry per CDR3 protein. The profile shows around 35,000 distinct CDR3 sequences, about 75% of them singletons. Co-extraction of both nucleic acids (RNA and DNA) used about 19-33 mg of unsorted bulk tissue. The receptor's source is a man aged 35 to 55 with primary liver carcinoma and hepatitis B virus infection. Sequencing input: tumor-adjacent normal liver tissue.

The CDR3 bases are TGTGCCTGCAGTCTCCAGAGTACAGATACGCAGTATTTT. This sequence encodes CACSLQSTDTQYF. The J gene is TRBJ2-3, the V gene TRBV6-5; D remains ambiguous. The CDR3 sequence is 13 residues long. Germline V gives CDR1 MNHEY, CDR2 SVGAGI.